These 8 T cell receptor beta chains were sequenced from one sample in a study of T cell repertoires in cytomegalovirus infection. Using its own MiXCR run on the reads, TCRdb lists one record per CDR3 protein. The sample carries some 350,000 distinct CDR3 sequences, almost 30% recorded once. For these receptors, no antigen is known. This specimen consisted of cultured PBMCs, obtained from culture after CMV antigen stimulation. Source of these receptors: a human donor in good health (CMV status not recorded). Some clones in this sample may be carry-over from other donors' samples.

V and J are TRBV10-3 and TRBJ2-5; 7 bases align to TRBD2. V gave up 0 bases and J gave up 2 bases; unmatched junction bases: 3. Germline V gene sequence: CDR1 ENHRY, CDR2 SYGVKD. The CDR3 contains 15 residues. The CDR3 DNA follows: TGTGCCATCAGTGAGTCGGAGGGACTACAAGAGACCCAGTACTTC. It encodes CAISESEGLQETQYF.

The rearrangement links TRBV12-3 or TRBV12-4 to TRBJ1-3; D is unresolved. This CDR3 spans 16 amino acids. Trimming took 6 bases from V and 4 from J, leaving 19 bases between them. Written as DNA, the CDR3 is TGTGCCAGCAGCCATTATGGGGTGCCGGACGGAAACACCATATATTTT. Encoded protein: CASSHYGVPDGNTIYF.

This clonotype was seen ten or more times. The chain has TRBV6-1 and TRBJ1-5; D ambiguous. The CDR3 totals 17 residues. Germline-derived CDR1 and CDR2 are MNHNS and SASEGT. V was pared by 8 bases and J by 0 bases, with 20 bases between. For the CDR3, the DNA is TGTGCCAGCTTGGGTCCTGGATCCATACATAGCAATCAGCCCCAGCATTTT. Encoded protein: CASLGPGSIHSNQPQHF.

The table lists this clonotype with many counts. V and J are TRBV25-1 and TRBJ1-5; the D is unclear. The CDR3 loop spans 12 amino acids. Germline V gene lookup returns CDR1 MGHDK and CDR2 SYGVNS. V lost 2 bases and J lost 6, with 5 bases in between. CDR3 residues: CASSEAGQPQHF. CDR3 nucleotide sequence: TGTGCCAGCAGTGAAGCTGGTCAGCCCCAGCATTTT. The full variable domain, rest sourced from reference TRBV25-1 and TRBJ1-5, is EADIYQTPRYLVIGTGKKITLECSQTMGHDKMYWYQQDPGMELHLIHYSYGVNSTEKGDLSSESTVSRIRTEHFPLTLESARPSHTSQYLCASSEAGQPQHFGDGTRLSIL.

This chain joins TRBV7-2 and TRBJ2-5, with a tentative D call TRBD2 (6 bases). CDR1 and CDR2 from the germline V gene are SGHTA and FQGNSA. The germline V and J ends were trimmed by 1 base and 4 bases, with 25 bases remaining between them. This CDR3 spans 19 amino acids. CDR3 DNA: TGTGCCAGCAGCTTAGTACCTCTAGAGTTGCTAGCGAGATTAGAGACCCAGTACTTC. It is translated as CASSLVPLELLARLETQYF.

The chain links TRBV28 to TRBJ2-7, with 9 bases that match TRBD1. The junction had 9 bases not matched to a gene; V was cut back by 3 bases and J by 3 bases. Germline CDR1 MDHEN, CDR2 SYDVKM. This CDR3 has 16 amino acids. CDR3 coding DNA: TGTGCCAGCAGTTTCCTGGGACAGGGTAATCTCTACGAGCAGTACTTC. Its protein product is CASSFLGQGNLYEQYF.

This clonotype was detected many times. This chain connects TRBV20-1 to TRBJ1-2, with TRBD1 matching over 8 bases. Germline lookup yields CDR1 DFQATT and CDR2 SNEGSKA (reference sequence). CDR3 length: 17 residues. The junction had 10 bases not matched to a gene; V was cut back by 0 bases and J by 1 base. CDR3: CSARDFRGHYINYGYTF. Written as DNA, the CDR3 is TGCAGTGCTAGAGATTTCAGGGGGCACTACATTAACTATGGCTACACCTTC.

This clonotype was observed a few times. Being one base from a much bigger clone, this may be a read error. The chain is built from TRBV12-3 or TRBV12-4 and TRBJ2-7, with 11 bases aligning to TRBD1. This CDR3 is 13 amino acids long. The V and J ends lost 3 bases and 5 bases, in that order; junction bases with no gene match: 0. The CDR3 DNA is TGTGCCAGCAGTTTGGGACAGGGGGACGAGCAGTACTTC. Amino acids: CASSLGQGDEQYF.